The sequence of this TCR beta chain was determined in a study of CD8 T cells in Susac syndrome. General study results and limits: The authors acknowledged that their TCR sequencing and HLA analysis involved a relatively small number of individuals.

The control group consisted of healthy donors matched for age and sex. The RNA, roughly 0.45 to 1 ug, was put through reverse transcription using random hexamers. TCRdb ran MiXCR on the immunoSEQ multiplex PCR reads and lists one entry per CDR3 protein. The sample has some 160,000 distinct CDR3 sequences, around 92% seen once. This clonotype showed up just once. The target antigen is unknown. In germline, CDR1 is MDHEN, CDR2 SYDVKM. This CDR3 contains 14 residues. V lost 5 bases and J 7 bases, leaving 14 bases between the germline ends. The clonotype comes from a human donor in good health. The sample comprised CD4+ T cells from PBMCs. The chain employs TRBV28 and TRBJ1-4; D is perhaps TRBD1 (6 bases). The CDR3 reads CASSGTGLVEKLFF. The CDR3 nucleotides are TGTGCCAGCAGTGGAACAGGGTTAGTTGAAAAACTGTTTTTT.